The clone carrying this T cell receptor beta chain was detected only a few times. Antigen unknown. The CDR3 contains 11 residues. Trimming cost V 8 bases and J 5 bases; bases outside gene matches: 0. This sample is part of a study of T cells in localized non-small cell lung cancer. Study findings and constraints: Measurement of T cell clonality placed uninvolved adjacent lung highest, above the level in tumor. Sequencing was restricted to one tumor region; therefore, heterogeneity remains possible. In adjacent lung appeared a median around 59 of the top 100 tumor clones.

Here immunoSEQ multiplex PCR was the method, and the copy in TCRdb shows in-frame clones only, minus some. The sample shows under 1,500 clones, less than 15% of them seen only once. The chain couples TRBV6-7 to TRBJ1-1, with 9 nucleotides matching TRBD1. TRBV6-7 is labeled an ORF, and its function is uncertain. The TCR sequence derives from a male donor aged 60 or older with stage I lung adenocarcinoma. The sample here was normal lung tissue next to the tumor, taken before any cancer treatment. CDR3: CASGQGTEAFF. For the CDR3, the DNA is TGTGCCAGCGGACAGGGGACTGAAGCTTTCTTT.